This T cell receptor (beta chain) derives from a study of T-cell memory formation after mild COVID-19. The V end was cut by 3 bases, the J end by 4 bases, with 6 bases between. The germline V gene has CDR1 MGHRA and CDR2 YSYEKL. The CDR3 sequence is 13 residues long. TCRdb analysed the 5' RACE reads with MiXCR anew, one entry per CDR3 protein. Counted here are roughly 580,000 distinct CDR3 sequences, under 20% occurring once; the ten biggest clones make up around 12%. This clonotype appeared many times. Input material: PBMCs or a T cell subset sorted from them (not recorded which). The chain is built from TRBV4-1 and TRBJ2-2; D call uncertain. This sequence originates from an adult woman who had mild COVID-19 (a few samples of this study predate the infection). Cell type and time point are not known. CDR3 in DNA: TGCGCCAGCAGCCAGACCCGCACCGGGGAGCTGTTTTTT. Protein sequence: CASSQTRTGELFF.